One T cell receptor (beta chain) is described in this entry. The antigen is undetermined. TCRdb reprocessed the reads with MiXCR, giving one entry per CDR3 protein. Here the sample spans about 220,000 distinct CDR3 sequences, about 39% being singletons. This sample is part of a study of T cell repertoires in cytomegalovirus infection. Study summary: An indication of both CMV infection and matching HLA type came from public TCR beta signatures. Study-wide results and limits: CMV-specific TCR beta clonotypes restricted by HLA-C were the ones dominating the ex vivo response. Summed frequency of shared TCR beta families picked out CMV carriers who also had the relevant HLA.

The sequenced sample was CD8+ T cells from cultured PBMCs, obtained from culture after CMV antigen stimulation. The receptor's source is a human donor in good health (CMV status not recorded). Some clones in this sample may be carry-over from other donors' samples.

CDR3: CASSLLGGNTEAFF. The CDR3 DNA sequence: TGTGCCAGCAGTTTATTGGGGGGGAACACTGAAGCTTTCTTT. The V gene is TRBV27, the J gene TRBJ1-1, with D possibly being TRBD1 (5 bases). CDR3 length: 14 amino acids. The ends were cut back, 1 base at V and 1 base at J, with 7 bases in the middle. Looked up from germline, CDR1 is MNHEY and CDR2 is SMNVEV (reference sequence).